A single sample is the source of the 31 T cell receptor beta chains below, sequenced in a study of OX40 agonist ivuxolimab in advanced cancers. This table comes from immunoSEQ multiplex PCR, and its TCRdb copy is limited to in-frame clones, with some not included. The table lists fewer than 70,000 clones, 80% to 95% of them singletons, with roughly 0.45% in the top ten. The sequencing used CD4+ or CD8+ T cells sorted from blood, collected in a trial of the OX40 agonist ivuxolimab. All receptors come from an adult with an advanced solid tumor such as melanoma, head and neck, liver or kidney cancer.

The chain joins TRBV7-8 to TRBJ2-7; D may be TRBD1 (5 bases). This CDR3 is built from 14 residues. Per the germline V gene, CDR1 is SGHVS and CDR2 is FQNEAQ. V lost 1 base to trimming and J lost 6 bases, with 13 bases between them. CDR3 protein: CASSLEFNRLEQYF. The CDR3 nucleotides read TGTGCCAGCAGCTTAGAATTTAACAGGCTCGAGCAGTACTTC.

The J gene is TRBJ2-2, the V gene TRBV9; no firm D call. There are 14 residues in the CDR3. Deletions cut 0 bases from V and 3 bases from J, with 6 bases between. Germline CDR1 SGDLS, CDR2 YYNGEE. The CDR3 coding sequence is TGTGCCAGCAGCGTAGTGTCAGACACCGGGGAGCTGTTTTTT. The encoded protein is CASSVVSDTGELFF.

The rearrangement joins TRBV29-1 to TRBJ2-2; D possibly corresponds to TRBD2 (5 bases). The CDR3 length is 14 residues. Trimming stripped 8 bases from V and 4 bases from J, with 17 bases between. Germline V lookup: CDR1 SQVTM, CDR2 ANQGSEA. The CDR3 DNA sequence: TGCAGCTACCGGACTGGCACGAGCACCGGGGAGCTGTTTTTT. Amino acid sequence: CSYRTGTSTGELFF.

The DNA of the CDR3 is TGTGCCAGTACTCCGACTGCCAAAAACATTCAGTACTTC. Amino acid sequence: CASTPTAKNIQYF. The J gene is TRBJ2-4, the V gene TRBV19; D unclear. This CDR3 comprises 13 residues. The V end lost 7 bases, the J end lost 1 base, and 8 bases lay between the germline ends. From germline, CDR1 is LNHDA and CDR2 SQIVND (reference sequence).

The CDR3 DNA sequence: TGCGCCAGCAGGGGCGAGGACAATCAGCCCCAGCATTTT. This gives the protein CASRGEDNQPQHF. The rearrangement links TRBV5-1 to TRBJ1-5; D call uncertain. V was pared by 5 bases and J by 3 bases, with 9 bases between. There are 13 residues in the CDR3. Germline loops: CDR1 SGHRS, CDR2 YFSETQ.

This chain links TRBV7-2 with TRBJ1-5; TRBD1 matches at 7 bases. The length of the CDR3 is 18 residues. After removal of 1 base from V and 5 bases from J, the junction contained 14 bases not matched to a gene. Germline V gene data show CDR1 as SGHTA and CDR2 as FQGNSA. The CDR3 here is CASSLVLGSDRRYQPQHF. CDR3 DNA sequence: TGTGCCAGCAGCTTAGTCTTAGGCTCGGACAGGCGTTATCAGCCCCAGCATTTT.

The rearrangement uses TRBV6-5 and TRBJ2-3, with a tentative D call TRBD2 (6 bases). Germline V gene data show CDR1 as MNHEY and CDR2 as SVGAGI. Trimming took off 0 bases at V and 4 bases at J, with 11 bases between the two ends. The length of the CDR3 is 15 residues. The CDR3 nucleotides are TGTGCCAGCAGTTACTCCTTCAGCGGGCCAGATACGCAGTATTTT. This translates into CASSYSFSGPDTQYF.

As concerns this clone: One end of the junction does not line up with germline, which may come from a read error. The CDR3: CASRIGPSGALFF. CDR3 bases: TGTGCCAGTAGGATAGGCCCAAGCGGAGCGTTGTTCTTC. This chain joins TRBV19 and TRBJ2-1, with D possibly being TRBD2 (5 bases). Germline-derived CDR1 and CDR2 are LNHDA and SQIVND (reference sequence). The CDR3 sequence is 13 residues long. Variable domain in full (rest from reference TRBV19 and TRBJ2-1): DGGITQSPKYLFRKEGQNVTLSCEQNLNHDAMYWYRQDPGQGLRLIYYSQIVNDFQKGDIAEGYSVSREKKESFPLTVTSAQKNPTAFYLCASRIGPSGALFFGPGTRLTVL.

The gene calls are TRBV28 and TRBJ2-1; tentative D call: TRBD2 (7 bases). V lost 7 bases and J 11 bases, leaving 24 bases between the germline ends. CDR3 length: 15 amino acids. The germline V gene encodes CDR1 MDHEN and CDR2 SYDVKM. The CDR3 region has the DNA TGTGCCAGCAAAGGGGGGGCGGCGGGGGCTGGGAAGCAGTTCTTC. Amino acid sequence: CASKGGAAGAGKQFF.

This chain uses TRBV18 with TRBJ2-3, with unresolved D. The CDR3 has 17 amino acids. The germline V and J ends were trimmed by 6 bases and 0 bases, with 19 bases remaining between them. Looked up from germline, CDR1 is KGHSH and CDR2 is LQKENI. Here the CDR3 DNA reads TGTGCCAGCTCCCCCGGTCAGATCCTTTCTAGCACAGATACGCAGTATTTT. Its protein is CASSPGQILSSTDTQYF.

The gene calls are TRBV10-3 and TRBJ1-1; 8 bases are shared with TRBD1. The V gene's germline CDR1 is ENHRY and CDR2 SYGVKD. CDR3 length: 14 amino acids. V shed 5 bases and J 1 base; nucleotides not matched to a gene: 3. CDR3 protein: CAISFGQGNTEAFF. The CDR3, as DNA: TGTGCCATCAGTTTTGGACAGGGGAACACTGAAGCTTTCTTT.

This clone showed up just a few times. The rearrangement uses TRBV19 and TRBJ2-2; 13 bases map to TRBD2. This CDR3 has 18 residues. Germline CDR1 reads LNHDA; CDR2 reads SQIVND (reference sequence). V was pared by 1 base and J by 0 bases, with 2 bases of the junction left unmatched. CDR3 sequence (DNA): TGTGCCAGTAGTATAGGGGGACTAGCGGGATCGAACACCGGGGAGCTGTTTTTT. Residues: CASSIGGLAGSNTGELFF. The variable domain in full, with the rest retrieved from reference TRBV19 and TRBJ2-2, is DGGITQSPKYLFRKEGQNVTLSCEQNLNHDAMYWYRQDPGQGLRLIYYSQIVNDFQKGDIAEGYSVSREKKESFPLTVTSAQKNPTAFYLCASSIGGLAGSNTGELFFGEGSRLTVL.

This clone was observed once. The chain employs TRBV19 and TRBJ1-2; 9 bases are a match to TRBD1. CDR3 size: 15 residues. Germline CDR1 and CDR2: LNHDA and SQIVND (reference sequence). V was pared by 3 bases and J by 3 bases, with 5 bases of the junction left unmatched. CDR3 region: CASSIRTGEDYGYTF. DNA for the CDR3: TGTGCCAGTAGTATCCGGACAGGGGAAGACTATGGCTACACCTTC.

The rearrangement links TRBV19 to TRBJ2-5; TRBD2 might be the D (6 bases). Trimming removed 4 bases at V and 5 bases at J, with 14 bases between. From germline, CDR1 is LNHDA and CDR2 SQIVND (reference sequence). CDR3 length: 14 residues. This CDR3 reads CASSTTGGEETQYF. The CDR3 coding sequence is TGTGCCAGTAGTACCACCGGGGGTGAGGAGACCCAGTACTTC.

The V call is TRBV6-1, the J call TRBJ2-1; 8 bases map to TRBD2. Germline lookup yields CDR1 MNHNS and CDR2 SASEGT. After removal of 4 bases from V and 3 bases from J, the junction contained 8 bases not matched to a gene. This CDR3 is built from 16 residues. The CDR3 DNA sequence: TGTGCCAGCAGTGGGCTTTCGGGACTAGTCTACAATGAGCAGTTCTTC. It yields the protein CASSGLSGLVYNEQFF.

The gene calls are TRBV7-8 and TRBJ2-5, with TRBD1 identical over 9 bases. The CDR3 extends over 16 amino acids. V lost 1 base and J lost 4; bases outside the gene matches: 7. Germline CDR1 reads SGHVS; CDR2 reads FQNEAQ. CDR3 bases: TGTGCCAGCAGCTTAGGTTTGGGACAGGGATTAGAGACCCAGTACTTC. This encodes CASSLGLGQGLETQYF.

The chain carries TRBV5-5 and TRBJ1-2; D is unresolved. Germline loops: CDR1 SGHKS, CDR2 YYEKEE (reference sequence). The V end was cut by 1 base, the J end by 0 bases, with 10 bases between. CDR3 length: 15 residues. The CDR3 nucleotides are TGTGCCAGCAGCTTGTTCCAGACTACTAACTATGGCTACACCTTC. Translation gives CASSLFQTTNYGYTF.

The V call is TRBV29-1, the J call TRBJ2-1; tentatively, D is TRBD2 (6 bases). Germline V lookup: CDR1 SQVTM, CDR2 ANQGSEA. V was trimmed by 8 bases and J by 7 bases, leaving 12 bases between them. The CDR3 contains 11 residues. The CDR3 coding sequence is TGCAGCTACCGGAGGGTGAATGAGCAGTTCTTC. Translated, it gives CSYRRVNEQFF.

The chain joins TRBV5-5 to TRBJ1-2; D is perhaps TRBD1 (6 bases). V dropped 0 bases and J dropped 8 bases, with 14 bases sitting between them. Germline lookup yields CDR1 SGHKS and CDR2 YYEKEE (reference sequence). The CDR3 has 14 amino acids. The CDR3 DNA reads as TGTGCCAGCAGCTTGGAGGTGGCAGGGGCGGGCTACACCTTC. Encoded protein: CASSLEVAGAGYTF. The full variable domain, in which reference TRBV5-5 and TRBJ1-2 provide the parts outside the CDR3, is DAGVTQSPTHLIKTRGQQVTLRCSPISGHKSVSWYQQVLGQGPQFIFQYYEKEERGRGNFPDRFSARQFPNYSSELNVNALLLGDSALYLCASSLEVAGAGYTFGSGTRLTVV.

The V and J genes are TRBV6-5 and TRBJ1-2; D is ambiguous. Per germline, CDR1 MNHEY and CDR2 SVGAGI. The CDR3 contains 11 residues. Trimming left V 8 bases short and J 4 bases short, with 8 bases between. The CDR3 DNA reads TGTGCCAGCCTGAACCGCTATGGCTACACCTTC. It encodes CASLNRYGYTF.

This chain links TRBV19 with TRBJ1-2; a possible D gene is TRBD1 (5 bases). The CDR3 spans 14 residues. V gave up 0 bases and J gave up 4 bases, with 9 bases separating them. The V gene's germline CDR1 is LNHDA and CDR2 SQIVND (reference sequence). CDR3 protein: CASSIDQTAYGYTF. The CDR3 DNA follows: TGTGCCAGTAGTATAGATCAGACAGCCTATGGCTACACCTTC. Filled out from reference TRBV19 and TRBJ1-2, the complete variable domain reads DGGITQSPKYLFRKEGQNVTLSCEQNLNHDAMYWYRQDPGQGLRLIYYSQIVNDFQKGDIAEGYSVSREKKESFPLTVTSAQKNPTAFYLCASSIDQTAYGYTFGSGTRLTVV.

The V and J genes are TRBV5-1 and TRBJ1-3; D ambiguous. Trimming left V 0 bases short and J 1 base short, with 5 bases between. The CDR3 runs 14 residues. Germline V gives CDR1 SGHRS, CDR2 YFSETQ. The CDR3 nucleotides read TGCGCCAGCAGCTTGGAGCGGTCTGGAAACACCATATATTTT. Translated, it gives CASSLERSGNTIYF.

As to this clone: Other DNA sequences of this sample code for an identical CDR3. The genes are TRBV30 and TRBJ1-1, with 7 positions matching TRBD1. Germline V gives CDR1 GTSNPN, CDR2 SVGIG (reference sequence). The V and J ends lost 1 base and 1 base, in that order; junction bases with no gene match: 0. CDR3 length equals 13 residues. CDR3: CAWSGQGNTEAFF. The CDR3 region has the DNA TGTGCCTGGAGTGGACAGGGGAACACTGAAGCTTTCTTT.

The rearrangement uses TRBV9 and TRBJ2-2; possible D gene TRBD2, 5 bases. The germline CDR1 and CDR2 sequences are SGDLS and YYNGEE. Trimming left V 4 bases short and J 6 bases short, with 19 bases between. The CDR3 runs 16 residues. The CDR3 spells CASSSRPGIGSGELFF. The CDR3 DNA is TGTGCCAGCAGCTCCCGCCCCGGGATCGGGTCCGGGGAGCTGTTTTTT.

The chain has TRBV5-1 and TRBJ2-7; 13 bases are a match to TRBD2. Germline V gene lookup returns CDR1 SGHRS and CDR2 YFSETQ. The CDR3 has 15 amino acids. V was pared by 4 bases and J by 3 bases, with 4 bases of the junction left unmatched. DNA of the CDR3: TGCGCCAGCAGCGGGGGACTAGCGGGAATCTACGAGCAGTACTTC. This sequence encodes CASSGGLAGIYEQYF.

The chain recombines TRBV18 with TRBJ2-5, with TRBD1 as a possible D gene (5 bases). The CDR3 consists of 15 residues. V was pared by 3 bases and J by 1 base, with 12 bases between. CDR1 is KGHSH, CDR2 LQKENI, per germline. The CDR3 coding sequence is TGTGCCAGCTCACCTATTGGACAAAGCCAAGAGACCCAGTACTTC. Translated: CASSPIGQSQETQYF.

This sequence joins TRBV7-8 and TRBJ2-2; TRBD2 matches 12 bases. Germline loops: CDR1 SGHVS, CDR2 FQNEAQ. The CDR3 extends over 19 amino acids. The ends lost 4 bases at V and 4 bases at J; junction bases unmatched: 13. The CDR3 sequence: CASSSSGLAGYTLTGELFF. The DNA for the CDR3 is TGTGCCAGCAGCTCCTCAGGACTAGCGGGGTACACTCTCACCGGGGAGCTGTTTTTT.

The genes are TRBV10-3 and TRBJ1-1; 7 bases line up with TRBD1. The CDR3 is 15 amino acids. Germline CDR1 reads ENHRY; CDR2 reads SYGVKD. V shed 5 bases, J shed 0 bases, and the junction held 6 bases outside the gene matches. The CDR3: CAISRTGDMNTEAFF. As DNA, the CDR3 is TGTGCCATCAGTCGGACAGGAGACATGAACACTGAAGCTTTCTTT.

V usage is TRBV7-2 and J usage is TRBJ1-1; D is unresolved. The germline gives CDR1 SGHTA, CDR2 FQGNSA. The CDR3 extends over 14 amino acids. Trimming cost V 5 bases and J 0 bases, with 10 bases left between them. The CDR3 DNA sequence: TGTGCCAGCAGCCTTCAGGCTATGAACACTGAAGCTTTCTTT. This gives the protein CASSLQAMNTEAFF.

V usage is TRBV21-1 and J usage is TRBJ2-7; whether TRBD2, the table's D call, matches the DNA was not checked. TRBV21-1 is given as a pseudogene. This CDR3 is built from 15 residues. In DNA, the CDR3 is TGTGCCAGCAGCAAAGCGCGACTTGGCACCTACGAGCAGTACTTC. It is translated as CASSKARLGTYEQYF.

The rearrangement uses TRBV19 and TRBJ1-4; D unclear. The ends were cut back, 5 bases at V and 0 bases at J, with 13 bases in the middle. This CDR3 has 16 residues. Looked up from germline, CDR1 is LNHDA and CDR2 is SQIVND (reference sequence). CDR3 amino acids: CASSVPAVATNEKLFF. The CDR3 DNA follows: TGTGCCAGTAGTGTGCCCGCAGTAGCAACTAATGAAAAACTGTTTTTT.